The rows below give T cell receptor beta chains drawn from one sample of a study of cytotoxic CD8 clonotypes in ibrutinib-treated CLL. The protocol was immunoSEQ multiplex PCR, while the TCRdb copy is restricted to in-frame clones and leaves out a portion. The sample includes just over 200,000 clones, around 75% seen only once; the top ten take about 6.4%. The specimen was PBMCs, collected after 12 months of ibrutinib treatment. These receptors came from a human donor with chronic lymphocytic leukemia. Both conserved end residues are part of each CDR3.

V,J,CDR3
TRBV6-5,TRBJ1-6,CASSYGTGGGNSPLHF
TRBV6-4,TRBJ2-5,CASSEREGLTQYF
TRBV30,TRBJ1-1,CAWTPSLGSAFF
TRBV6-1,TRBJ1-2,CASAPVNYGYTF
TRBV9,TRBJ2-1,CASSAGTVVYNEQFF
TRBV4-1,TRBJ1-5,CASSPGAGVAGNQPQHF
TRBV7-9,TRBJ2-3,CASSLPSTDTQYF
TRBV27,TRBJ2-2,CASQGTRTSGELFF
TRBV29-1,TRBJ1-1,CTLPRGRTEAFF
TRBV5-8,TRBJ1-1,CASSLWKNTEAFF
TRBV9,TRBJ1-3,CASSVATWGNTIYF
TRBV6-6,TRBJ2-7,CASSYPEGSSYEQYF
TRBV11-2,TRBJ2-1,CASSTGQRSSYNEQFF
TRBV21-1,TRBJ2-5,CTHRLAGGWETQYF
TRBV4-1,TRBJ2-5,CASSQESVGRETQYF
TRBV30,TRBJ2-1,CAWSRLHNEQFF